This passage covers 14 T cell receptor beta chains from one sample sequenced in a study of blood T cells in healthy people across ages. With a J-beta primer mix and a sample-barcoded 5' primer, a second PCR ran about 6 to 11 cycles. TCRdb independently ran MiXCR on the 5' RACE reads; one entry per CDR3 protein. The sample lists roughly 500,000 distinct CDR3 sequences, approximately 25% seen once, with 8.7% in the top ten. This sample also appeared in a second study, on T cells of mothers and their children.

The sample comprised blood. These receptors were taken from a boy aged 5-17 years in good health.

Written as DNA, the CDR3 is TGTGCCAGCAGCATCCACAATCAGCCCCAGCATTTT. It is translated as CASSIHNQPQHF. The J gene is TRBJ1-5, the V gene TRBV7-8; unclear D gene. CDR3 length: 12 amino acids. The V and J ends lost 5 bases and 3 bases respectively, with 5 bases between them. Germline loops: CDR1 SGHVS, CDR2 FQNEAQ.

This clonotype was detected a few times. The chain employs TRBV28 and TRBJ2-7; 8 bases are a match to TRBD2. The J call may be faulty, since TRBJ2-1 better matches the DNA end. The CDR3 is 15 residues long. CDR1 MDHEN and CDR2 SYDVKM come from the germline V gene. The CDR3 here is CASSEGRGGRNEQFF. The CDR3 DNA reads as TGTGCCAGCAGTGAGGGTCGGGGGGGACGGAATGAGCAGTTCTTC.

The chain links TRBV7-9 to TRBJ2-7; the match to TRBD1 covers 7 bases. J was trimmed by 7 bases and V by 1 base; bases with no gene match: 13. There are 16 residues in the CDR3. CDR1 SEHNR and CDR2 FQNEAQ come from the germline V gene (reference sequence). CDR3 bases: TGTGCCAGCAGCTTAGGGCAGGGAGCAGGGGGTAGTGAGCAGTACTTC. This codes for CASSLGQGAGGSEQYF.

This clonotype was counted many times. The J gene is TRBJ2-5, the V gene TRBV29-1; the match to TRBD2 covers 10 bases. The DNA end is more similar to TRBJ2-1, so the J call may be wrong. This CDR3 spans 14 amino acids. From germline, CDR1 is SQVTM and CDR2 ANQGSEA. The CDR3 spells CSVVQLAGLNEQFF. The CDR3 bases are TGCAGCGTTGTTCAACTAGCGGGGTTAAATGAGCAGTTCTTC.

Only a few counts were recorded for this clonotype. The chain joins TRBV24-1 to TRBJ2-5, with TRBD1 matching over 12 bases. Trimming removed 3 bases from V and 5 bases from J; junction bases left unmatched: 12. Germline V gives CDR1 KGHDR, CDR2 SFDVKD. This CDR3 has 18 residues. The CDR3 region has the DNA TGTGCCACCAGTGATCCCTCCCCCGGGACAGGGGGCGCGGAGACCCAGTACTTC. Protein sequence: CATSDPSPGTGGAETQYF.

V is TRBV20-1 and J is TRBJ2-5; D unresolved. The CDR3 is made up of 13 amino acids. Germline CDR1 reads DFQATT; CDR2 reads SNEGSKA (reference sequence). V lost 7 bases, J lost 1 base, and 13 bases lay in between. The CDR3, as DNA: TGCAGTGTAGGCGCGGCTGCCCAAGAGACCCAGTACTTC. Translating gives CSVGAAAQETQYF.

This chain links TRBV24-1 with TRBJ2-5; D perhaps matches TRBD2 (6 bases). V lost 2 bases and J lost 10, with 13 bases in between. The length of the CDR3 is 13 residues. Germline values: CDR1 KGHDR, CDR2 SFDVKD. In nucleotides, the CDR3 is TGTGCCACCAGTGATTGGGGGACTCACCTCCAGTACTTC. Protein: CATSDWGTHLQYF.

The J gene is TRBJ1-2, the V gene TRBV7-2; TRBD1 agrees at 7 bases. J was trimmed by 5 bases and V by 4 bases; bases with no gene match: 7. Germline V gives CDR1 SGHTA, CDR2 FQGNSA. The CDR3 extends over 14 amino acids. CDR3 DNA: TGTGCCAGCAGCTCCCAAGCGACAGGGTATGGCTACACCTTC. Translating it yields CASSSQATGYGYTF.

This clonotype appeared a few times. The chain couples TRBV28 to TRBJ2-1; D not certain. CDR1 is MDHEN, CDR2 SYDVKM, per germline. The CDR3 spans 14 residues. Trimming took off 3 bases at V and 9 bases at J, with 15 bases between the two ends. CDR3 bases: TGTGCCAGCAGTTTCAAGTATAAGCCGGGTGAGCAGTTCTTC. Its protein product is CASSFKYKPGEQFF.

The gene calls are TRBV4-3 and TRBJ2-3, with 8 bases lining up with TRBD1. The germline V gene has CDR1 LGHNA and CDR2 YSLEER. This CDR3 spans 14 amino acids. The J segment lost 5 bases and the V segment lost 4 bases, leaving 5 bases of the junction unmatched. The CDR3 sequence is CASSLQGAQDTQYF. In DNA, the CDR3 is TGCGCCAGCAGCCTTCAGGGGGCGCAAGATACGCAGTATTTT.

This clonotype appeared a few times. The chain carries TRBV28 and TRBJ2-7, with unresolved D. Germline V lookup: CDR1 MDHEN, CDR2 SYDVKM. This CDR3 contains 11 residues. V was clipped by 6 bases and J by 4 bases, with 7 bases between them. CDR3: CASSRKYEQYF. CDR3 DNA sequence: TGTGCCAGCAGCCGTAAGTACGAGCAGTACTTC.

The chain's CDR3 is CASSLRRDRGNIQYF. CDR3 sequence (DNA): TGTGCCAGCAGTCTCCGGCGGGACAGGGGTAACATTCAGTACTTC. This chain links TRBV6-6 with TRBJ2-4, with 10 bases identical to TRBD1. Germline V CDR1 and CDR2: MNHNY, SVGAGI (reference sequence). V trimming: 5 bases; J trimming: 7 bases; junction bases outside the gene matches: 8. The CDR3 contains 15 residues.

This clonotype was picked up many times. The CDR3 loop reads CASSPGRWSGANVLTF. The CDR3 DNA sequence: TGTGCCAGCAGCCCAGGACGTTGGTCTGGGGCCAACGTCCTGACTTTC. The rearrangement links TRBV11-1 to TRBJ2-6; D uncertain. V gave up 5 bases and J gave up 1 base, with 12 bases separating them. This CDR3 contains 16 residues. CDR1 and CDR2 from the germline V gene are SGHAT and FQDESV (reference sequence).

This clonotype was picked up a small number of times. V and J are TRBV7-2 and TRBJ1-4; no reliable D call. This CDR3 has 15 amino acids. Trimming pared 1 base from V and 8 bases from J, leaving 14 bases between. Germline CDR1 reads SGHTA; CDR2 reads FQGNSA. Here the CDR3 DNA reads TGTGCCAGCAGCTTAGGTGTAGGACCCGGGGAAAAACTGTTTTTT. As protein: CASSLGVGPGEKLFF. Based on the CDR3 plus reference TRBV7-2 and TRBJ1-4, the full variable domain is GAGVSQSPSNKVTEKGKDVELRCDPISGHTALYWYRQSLGQGLEFLIYFQGNSAPDKSGLPSDRFSAERTGGSVSTLTIQRTQQEDSAVYLCASSLGVGPGEKLFFGSGTQLSVL.